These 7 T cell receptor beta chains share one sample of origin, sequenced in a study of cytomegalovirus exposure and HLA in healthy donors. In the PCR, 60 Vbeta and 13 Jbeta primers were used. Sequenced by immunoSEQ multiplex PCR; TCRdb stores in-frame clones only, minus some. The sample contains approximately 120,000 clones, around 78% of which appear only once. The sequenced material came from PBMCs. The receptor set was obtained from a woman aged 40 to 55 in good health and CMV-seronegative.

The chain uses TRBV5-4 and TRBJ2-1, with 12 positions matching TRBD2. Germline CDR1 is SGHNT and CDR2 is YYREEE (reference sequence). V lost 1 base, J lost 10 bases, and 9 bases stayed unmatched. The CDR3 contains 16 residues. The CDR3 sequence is CASSLSSTSGSREQFF. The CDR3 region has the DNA TGTGCCAGCAGCTTGTCTTCGACTAGCGGGAGCCGCGAGCAGTTCTTC.

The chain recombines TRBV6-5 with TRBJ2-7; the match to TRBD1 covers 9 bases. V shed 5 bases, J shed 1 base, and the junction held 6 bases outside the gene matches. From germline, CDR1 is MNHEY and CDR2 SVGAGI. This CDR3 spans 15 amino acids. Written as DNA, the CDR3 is TGTGCCAGCAGTCGGGACAGGGATTCATCCTACGAGCAGTACTTC. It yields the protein CASSRDRDSSYEQYF.

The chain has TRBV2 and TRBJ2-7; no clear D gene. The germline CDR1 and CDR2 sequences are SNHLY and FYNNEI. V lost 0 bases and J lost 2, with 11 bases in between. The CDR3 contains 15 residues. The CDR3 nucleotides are TGTGCCAGCAGTGAAGCCGGCATCAGGACCTACGAGCAGTACTTC. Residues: CASSEAGIRTYEQYF.

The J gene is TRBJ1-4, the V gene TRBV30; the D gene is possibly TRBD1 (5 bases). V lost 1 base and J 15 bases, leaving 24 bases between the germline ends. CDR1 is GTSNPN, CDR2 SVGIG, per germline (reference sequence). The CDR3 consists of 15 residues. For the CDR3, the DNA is TGTGCCTGGAGTGATCGGGCTCCAGGGCTGATAGGGTTGTTTTTT. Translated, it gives CAWSDRAPGLIGLFF.

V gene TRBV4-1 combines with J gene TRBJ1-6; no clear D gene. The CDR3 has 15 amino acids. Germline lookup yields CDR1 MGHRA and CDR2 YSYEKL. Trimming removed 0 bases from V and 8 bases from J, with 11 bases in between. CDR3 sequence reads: CASSQDGQRHSPLHF. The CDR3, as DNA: TGCGCCAGCAGCCAAGATGGGCAAAGGCATTCACCCCTCCACTTT.

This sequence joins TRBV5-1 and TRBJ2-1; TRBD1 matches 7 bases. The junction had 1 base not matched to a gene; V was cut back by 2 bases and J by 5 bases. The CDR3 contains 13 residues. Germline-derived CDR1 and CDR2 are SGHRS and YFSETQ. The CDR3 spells CASSFDRDNEQFF. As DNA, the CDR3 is TGCGCCAGCAGCTTCGACAGGGACAATGAGCAGTTCTTC.

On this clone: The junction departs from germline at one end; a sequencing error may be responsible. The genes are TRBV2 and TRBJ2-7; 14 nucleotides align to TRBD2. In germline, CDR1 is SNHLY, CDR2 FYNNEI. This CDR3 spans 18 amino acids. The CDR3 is CASRLRLAGGPSSHEQYF. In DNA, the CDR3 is TGTGCCAGCAGGTTAAGACTAGCGGGAGGGCCTTCCTCCCACGAGCAGTACTTC.